These 18 T cell receptor beta chains share one sample of origin, sequenced in a study of identical twins. TCRdb passed the 5' RACE reads through MiXCR, listing each CDR3 protein once. This repertoire shows just under 550,000 distinct CDR3 sequences, roughly 15% found once; its top ten account for 0.44%. The same sample was also used in a study of yellow fever vaccine responses in identical twins.

The sequenced material came from CD4+ T cells sorted from blood. The receptors shown here come from a woman between 18 and 30 years old in good health.

This clonotype was counted a few times. The chain is built from TRBV7-9 and TRBJ2-2; TRBD2 agrees at 7 bases. CDR1 SEHNR and CDR2 FQNEAQ come from the germline V gene (reference sequence). The CDR3 spans 17 residues. V trimming: 5 bases; J trimming: 5 bases; junction bases outside the gene matches: 14. The CDR3 spells CASSAFDGRSRTGELFF. The CDR3 DNA reads as TGTGCCAGCAGCGCGTTTGACGGGAGGAGTCGAACCGGGGAGCTGTTTTTT.

The table lists this clonotype with a few counts. The chain carries TRBV29-1 and TRBJ2-5; no clear D. The CDR3 has 12 residues. Germline values: CDR1 SQVTM, CDR2 ANQGSEA. V lost 5 bases to trimming and J lost 9 bases, with 16 bases between them. CDR3 region: CSVNDGQDSQYF. The CDR3 coding sequence is TGCAGCGTTAACGACGGCCAAGACTCCCAGTACTTC.

This clonotype was observed a few times. The rearrangement uses TRBV10-3 and TRBJ2-1; 9 bases map to TRBD1. The CDR3 is 15 residues long. Trimming at V came to 0 bases and at J to 10 bases, leaving 7 bases not matched to a gene. In germline, CDR1 is ENHRY, CDR2 SYGVKD. The CDR3 here is CAISESWTGAAEQFF. The CDR3 DNA sequence: TGTGCCATCAGTGAGTCGTGGACAGGGGCTGCAGAGCAGTTCTTC.

Only a few counts were recorded for this clonotype. V is TRBV20-1 and J is TRBJ1-6, with no clear D. Deletions cut 3 bases from V and 6 bases from J, with 9 bases between. The CDR3 contains 13 residues. Germline CDR1 is DFQATT and CDR2 is SNEGSKA (reference sequence). The CDR3, as DNA: TGCAGTGCTAGTTGGCATACTAATTCACCCCTCCACTTT. Translation gives CSASWHTNSPLHF.

This clonotype was observed a handful of times. This CDR3 is CASSTTVVNTGELFF. The CDR3 DNA is TGCGCCAGCAGCACGACAGTAGTGAACACCGGGGAGCTGTTTTTT. This chain uses TRBV5-1 with TRBJ2-2; D may be TRBD1 (5 bases). The CDR3 has 15 residues. The germline V gene has CDR1 SGHRS and CDR2 YFSETQ. V shed 4 bases and J shed 1 base, with 11 bases lying between them.

A note on this clonotype: An end of the junction does not agree with germline; a read error may underlie this. The V call is TRBV10-3, the J call TRBJ2-3, with TRBD2 matching 15 bases. There are 17 residues in the CDR3. Germline V gives CDR1 ENHRY, CDR2 SYGVKD. CDR3 in amino acids: CAIRLTGLAGGTDTLYF. The CDR3 bases are TGTGCCATCAGACTCACGGGACTAGCGGGGGGCACAGATACGCTGTATTTT.

The chain combines TRBV12-3 or TRBV12-4 with TRBJ2-1; D might be TRBD1 or TRBD2, each matching 5 bases. This CDR3 region has 13 residues. The germline V and J ends were trimmed by 5 bases and 7 bases, with 12 bases remaining between them. CDR3 nucleotides: TGTGCCAGCAGTCGGGGCACATTAAATGAGCAGTTCTTC. It encodes CASSRGTLNEQFF.

This clonotype came up many times. The rearrangement links TRBV24-1 to TRBJ2-1, with TRBD1 as a possible D gene (6 bases). The V and J ends lost 7 bases and 8 bases respectively, with 17 bases between them. CDR1 and CDR2 (germline): KGHDR, SFDVKD. CDR3 size: 14 residues. The CDR3 reads CATSRGGERDEQFF. CDR3 coding DNA: TGTGCCACCAGCAGGGGCGGCGAACGGGATGAGCAGTTCTTC.

The gene calls are TRBV4-1 and TRBJ2-5, with D unclear. Germline CDR1 is MGHRA and CDR2 is YSYEKL. The CDR3 totals 13 residues. The V end lost 4 bases, the J end lost 2 bases, and 8 bases lay between the germline ends. The CDR3 loop is CASSPHGQETQYF. The DNA for the CDR3 is TGCGCCAGCAGCCCTCACGGTCAAGAGACCCAGTACTTC.

The chain is built from TRBV5-1 and TRBJ1-5; D is unclear. This CDR3 contains 15 residues. V lost 0 bases and J 4 bases, leaving 11 bases between the germline ends. Germline V gene sequence: CDR1 SGHRS, CDR2 YFSETQ. The CDR3 DNA reads as TGCGCCAGCAGCTTGGGAGGGAGGTATAATCAGCCCCAGCATTTT. Encoded protein: CASSLGGRYNQPQHF.

The chain recombines TRBV5-1 with TRBJ2-3; 7 bases align to TRBD2. Germline V CDR1 and CDR2: SGHRS, YFSETQ. CDR3 length: 16 residues. Trimming at V came to 3 bases and at J to 4 bases, leaving 11 bases not matched to a gene. CDR3: CASSSPLAVSADTQYF. CDR3 bases: TGCGCCAGCAGCTCCCCCCTAGCGGTGTCGGCAGATACGCAGTATTTT.

J is TRBJ2-1 and V is TRBV11-2; D is ambiguous. Germline V CDR1 and CDR2: SGHAT, FQNNGV. Trimming left V 2 bases short and J 10 bases short, with 27 bases between. The CDR3 covers 18 residues. DNA of the CDR3: TGTGCCAGCAGCTTATTAGGCTTGGTTGGGCTTACGTCCCTGGAGCAGTTCTTC. Its protein is CASSLLGLVGLTSLEQFF.

This clonotype was detected only a few times. The V and J genes are TRBV20-1 and TRBJ2-5, with TRBD1 matching 10 bases. V shed 6 bases, J shed 5 bases, and the junction held 6 bases outside the gene matches. The CDR3 is 13 residues long. In germline, CDR1 is DFQATT, CDR2 SNEGSKA (reference sequence). The CDR3 loop is CSATTGGEETQYF. In DNA, the CDR3 is TGCAGTGCCACGACAGGGGGCGAGGAGACCCAGTACTTC.

The table lists this clonotype with a few counts. The CDR3 loop reads CASSVEEGGRDTQYF. Written as DNA, the CDR3 is TGTGCCAGCAGCGTAGAGGAGGGGGGAAGAGATACGCAGTATTTT. The chain uses TRBV9 and TRBJ2-3; D assignment may be TRBD1 or TRBD2 (6 bases each). CDR1 SGDLS and CDR2 YYNGEE come from the germline V gene. The CDR3 loop spans 15 amino acids. The V end was cut by 0 bases, the J end by 5 bases, with 13 bases between.

This clonotype was seen more than once but under ten times. The V call is TRBV6-2 or TRBV6-3, the J call TRBJ2-1; 7 nucleotides agree with TRBD2. J lost 2 bases, V lost 7 bases, and 11 bases had no gene match. The CDR3 is 16 residues long. The V gene's germline CDR1 is MNHEY and CDR2 SVGEGT. This CDR3 is CASIPGGAPAYNEQFF. CDR3 nucleotide sequence: TGTGCCAGCATTCCGGGGGGAGCTCCGGCCTACAATGAGCAGTTCTTC.

This clonotype was observed a few times. V is TRBV6-1 and J is TRBJ1-5; D gene unclear. The length of the CDR3 is 14 residues. The V gene's germline CDR1 is MNHNS and CDR2 SASEGT. V was cut by 3 bases and J by 7 bases, with 13 bases left in between. The CDR3 DNA follows: TGTGCCAGCAGTGATGTGGGTTCTGGGCAGCCCCAGCATTTT. Its protein is CASSDVGSGQPQHF.

The chain uses TRBV7-9 and TRBJ2-5, with TRBD2 identical over 7 bases. J lost 2 bases, V lost 2 bases, and 11 bases had no gene match. From germline, CDR1 is SEHNR and CDR2 FQNEAQ (reference sequence). The length of the CDR3 is 17 residues. CDR3 residues: CASSLRELANKQETQYF. The CDR3 bases are TGTGCCAGCAGCTTACGGGAACTAGCGAACAAGCAAGAGACCCAGTACTTC.

This clonotype was recorded a few times. This chain joins TRBV6-5 and TRBJ1-2; TRBD1 agrees at 7 bases. CDR1 MNHEY and CDR2 SVGAGI come from the germline V gene. V shed 5 bases and J 7 bases; nucleotides not matched to a gene: 16. The CDR3 is made up of 16 amino acids. The CDR3 bases are TGTGCCAGCAGTACCAAGAGTAACGACAGGGTGGGTGGCTACACCTTC. Protein: CASSTKSNDRVGGYTF.